This T cell receptor beta chain is drawn from a study of T cell changes during pregnancy in multiple sclerosis. Per the germline V gene, CDR1 is SGHRS and CDR2 is YFSETQ. The V gene lost 1 base and the J gene lost 8 bases, with 15 bases spanning the gap. The CDR3 has 14 residues. Produced via immunoSEQ multiplex PCR; TCRdb's table is partial and in-frame only. The data contain around 100,000 clones, 90% of them singletons. The sample was peripheral blood, taken in the second trimester of pregnancy. The J gene is TRBJ1-2, the V gene TRBV5-1; possible D gene TRBD1, 6 bases. This TCR was sampled from a female donor in good health, enrolled as a control in a pregnancy study. CDR3 region: CASSLMTTGFGYTF. DNA for the CDR3: TGCGCCAGCAGCTTGATGACGACAGGTTTCGGCTACACCTTC.